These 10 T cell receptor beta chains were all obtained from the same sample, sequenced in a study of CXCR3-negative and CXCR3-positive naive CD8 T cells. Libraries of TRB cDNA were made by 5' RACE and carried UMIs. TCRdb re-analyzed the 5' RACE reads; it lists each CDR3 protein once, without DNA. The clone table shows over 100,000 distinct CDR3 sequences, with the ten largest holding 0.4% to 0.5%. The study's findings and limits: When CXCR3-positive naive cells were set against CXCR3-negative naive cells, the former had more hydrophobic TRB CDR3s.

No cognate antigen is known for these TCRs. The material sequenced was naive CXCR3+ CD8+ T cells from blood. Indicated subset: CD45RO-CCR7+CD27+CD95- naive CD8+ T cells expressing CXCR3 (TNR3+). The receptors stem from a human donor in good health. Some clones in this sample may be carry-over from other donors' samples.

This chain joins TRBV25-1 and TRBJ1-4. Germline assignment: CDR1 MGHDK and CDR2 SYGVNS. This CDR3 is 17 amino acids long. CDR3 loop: CASSAPVVREGGEKLFF.

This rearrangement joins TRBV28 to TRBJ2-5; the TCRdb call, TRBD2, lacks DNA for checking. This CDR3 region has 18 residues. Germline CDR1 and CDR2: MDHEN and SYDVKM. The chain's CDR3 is CASSFSGRGPTRGETQYF.

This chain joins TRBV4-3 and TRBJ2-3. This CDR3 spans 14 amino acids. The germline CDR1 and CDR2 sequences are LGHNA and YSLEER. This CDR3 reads CASSQDNTGDTQYF.

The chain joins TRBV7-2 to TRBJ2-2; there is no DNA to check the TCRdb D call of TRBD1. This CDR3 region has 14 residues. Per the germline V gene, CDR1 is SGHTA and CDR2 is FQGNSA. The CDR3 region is CASTPPGGTGELFF.

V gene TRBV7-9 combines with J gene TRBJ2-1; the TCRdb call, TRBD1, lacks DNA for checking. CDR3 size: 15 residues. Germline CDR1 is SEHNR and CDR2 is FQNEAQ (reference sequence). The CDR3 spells CASSLTGGPYNEQLF.

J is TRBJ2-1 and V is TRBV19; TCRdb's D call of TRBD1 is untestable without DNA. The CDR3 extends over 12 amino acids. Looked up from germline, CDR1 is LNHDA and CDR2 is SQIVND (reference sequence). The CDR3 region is CASSTGVNEQFF. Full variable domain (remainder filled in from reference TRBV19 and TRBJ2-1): DGGITQSPKYLFRKEGQNVTLSCEQNLNHDAMYWYRQDPGQGLRLIYYSQIVNDFQKGDIAEGYSVSREKKESFPLTVTSAQKNPTAFYLCASSTGVNEQFFGPGTRLTVL.

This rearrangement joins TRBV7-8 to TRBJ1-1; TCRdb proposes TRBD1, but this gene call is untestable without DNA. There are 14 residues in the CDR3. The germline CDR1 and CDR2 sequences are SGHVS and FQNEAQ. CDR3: CASSFGQMNTEAFF. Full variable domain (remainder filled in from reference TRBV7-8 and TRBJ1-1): GAGVSQSPRYKVAKRGQDVALRCDPISGHVSLFWYQQALGQGPEFLTYFQNEAQLDKSGLPSDRFFAERPEGSVSTLKIQRTQQEDSAVYLCASSFGQMNTEAFFGQGTRLTVV.

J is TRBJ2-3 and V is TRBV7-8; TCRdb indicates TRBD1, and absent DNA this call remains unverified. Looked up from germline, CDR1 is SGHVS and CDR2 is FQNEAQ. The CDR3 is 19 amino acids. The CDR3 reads CASSPRATLRQGLLDTQYF.

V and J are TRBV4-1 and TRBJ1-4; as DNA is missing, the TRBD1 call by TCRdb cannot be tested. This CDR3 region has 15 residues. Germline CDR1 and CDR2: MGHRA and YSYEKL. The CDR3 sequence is CASSPTGGEGEKLFF.

The CDR3 sequence is CASTTTYEQYF. The chain is built from TRBV7-9 and TRBJ2-7. Germline V CDR1 and CDR2: SEHNR, FQNEAQ (reference sequence). The CDR3 extends over 11 amino acids.